The 8 T cell receptor beta chains below all came from one sample that was sequenced in a study of a mutant IDH1 vaccine in newly diagnosed glioma. The time point denotes: week 35, safety follow-up. Every single dose of the vaccine, 300 ug of mutant IDH1 20-mer peptide, came with topical imiquimod. TCRdb's table, derived via immunoSEQ multiplex PCR, lists solely in-frame clones and lacks some. The data contain about 60,000 clones, around 84% of them singletons. No cognate antigen is known for these TCRs. The specimen was PBMCs, collected from a glioma patient whose treatment included an IDH1 peptide vaccine. The receptors were sampled from a man under 40 with glioma.

Only one count was recorded for this clone. The rearrangement links TRBV28 to TRBJ1-2; 9 bases agree with TRBD1. The CDR3 totals 16 residues. V gave up 5 bases and J gave up 4 bases; unmatched junction bases: 11. From germline, CDR1 is MDHEN and CDR2 SYDVKM. This CDR3 is CASSLPGTGSTYGYTF. The CDR3 DNA follows: TGTGCCAGCAGTCTCCCCGGGACAGGGAGTACCTATGGCTACACCTTC.

The genes are TRBV10-1 and TRBJ2-1; tentatively, D is TRBD1 or TRBD2 (6 bases each). The CDR3 covers 16 residues. V lost 3 bases to trimming and J lost 1 base, with 13 bases between them. From germline, CDR1 is WNHNN and CDR2 SYGVQD (reference sequence). The DNA for the CDR3 is TGCGCCAGCAGTGAACCCGGGGGCGAGTCCTACAATGAGCAGTTCTTC. As protein: CASSEPGGESYNEQFF.

The rearrangement joins TRBV5-4 to TRBJ2-7; TRBD1 matches 7 bases. The CDR3 totals 13 residues. The germline V gene encodes CDR1 SGHNT and CDR2 YYREEE (reference sequence). Losses at the gene ends were 4 bases for V and 2 bases for J; bases not matched to a gene: 3. CDR3 region: CASSRGQAYEQYF. The CDR3 region has the DNA TGTGCCAGCAGCAGAGGACAGGCCTACGAGCAGTACTTC.

V and J are TRBV7-2 and TRBJ1-2, with D perhaps TRBD1 (5 bases). The V end lost 2 bases, the J end lost 3 bases, and 10 bases lay between the germline ends. This CDR3 has 14 residues. Germline V gives CDR1 SGHTA, CDR2 FQGNSA. The CDR3 sequence: CASSLLGEYYGYTF. CDR3 sequence (DNA): TGTGCCAGCAGCTTACTGGGGGAATACTATGGCTACACCTTC.

This clone appeared a few times. V gene TRBV27 combines with J gene TRBJ1-1, with 9 bases lining up with TRBD1. Germline lookup yields CDR1 MNHEY and CDR2 SMNVEV (reference sequence). CDR3 size: 15 residues. Losses at the gene ends were 6 bases for V and 4 bases for J; bases not matched to a gene: 9. CDR3 sequence: CASSLVGTGRTEAFF. For the CDR3, the DNA is TGTGCCAGCAGCCTGGTAGGGACAGGGCGCACTGAAGCTTTCTTT.

The chain uses TRBV15 and TRBJ2-2; 7 bases agree with TRBD1. V trimming: 6 bases; J trimming: 3 bases; junction bases outside the gene matches: 7. Germline lookup yields CDR1 LNHNV and CDR2 YYDKDF (reference sequence). The CDR3 has 15 amino acids. The CDR3 DNA follows: TGTGCCACCAGTAAAGAAGGGACAGACACCGGGGAGCTGTTTTTT. Translated: CATSKEGTDTGELFF.

This chain links TRBV5-4 with TRBJ2-2; D possibly corresponds to TRBD1 (5 bases). CDR1 and CDR2 from the germline V gene are SGHNT and YYREEE (reference sequence). The CDR3 contains 14 residues. The V and J ends lost 2 bases and 1 base respectively, with 6 bases between them. CDR3 region: CASSLDRNTGELFF. CDR3 coding DNA: TGTGCCAGCAGCTTAGACAGGAACACCGGGGAGCTGTTTTTT. Filled out from reference TRBV5-4 and TRBJ2-2, the complete variable domain reads ETGVTQSPTHLIKTRGQQVTLRCSSQSGHNTVSWYQQALGQGPQFIFQYYREEENGRGNFPPRFSGLQFPNYSSELNVNALELDDSALYLCASSLDRNTGELFFGEGSRLTVL.

The J gene is TRBJ1-1, the V gene TRBV10-1, with D unresolved. Trimming cost V 0 bases and J 2 bases, with 7 bases left between them. This CDR3 is 14 amino acids long. The germline gives CDR1 WNHNN, CDR2 SYGVQD (reference sequence). This CDR3 reads CASSESPANTEAFF. Written as DNA, the CDR3 is TGCGCCAGCAGTGAGTCCCCAGCCAACACTGAAGCTTTCTTT.